This T cell receptor (beta chain) was captured by sequencing in a study of long-term antiretroviral therapy in people with HIV. Turning to the study itself: The earliest samples came from an era when ART typically awaited falling CD4 counts.

The authors ran the immunoSEQ assay, v3.0, at survey level. The method was immunoSEQ multiplex PCR; TCRdb's version includes in-frame clones alone and lacks a portion of them. The table shows fewer than 30,000 clones, with around 84% occurring only once. Each contributor possessed a minimum of one pre-ART and a minimum of two post-ART PBMC samples. The CDR3 extends over 14 amino acids. Germline V gene data show CDR1 as SEHNR and CDR2 as FQNEAQ (reference sequence). Trimming removed 5 bases from V and 0 bases from J, with 7 bases in between. The genes are TRBV7-9 and TRBJ2-2; D gene uncertain. The sample here was unsorted PBMCs, taken 0.8 years after starting antiretroviral therapy. The TCR sequence derives from a woman under 40 with HIV. The DNA of the CDR3 is TGTGCCAGCAGCCCACCTGCGAACACCGGGGAGCTGTTTTTT. It codes for CASSPPANTGELFF.